This is a list of T cell receptor beta chains from one sample in a study of blood T cell repertoires in COVID-19. The data were produced by immunoSEQ multiplex PCR, yet TCRdb's version contains in-frame clones alone and is incomplete. The sample contains 130,000 to 150,000 clones, over 70% of which appear only once. The sample consisted of peripheral blood. The receptors here all came from an older woman with acute or convalescent COVID-19. Both conserved end residues are part of each CDR3. The D gene is left open where the match is weak. Some rows have no size entry. The others give once, few or many, or a class for an expanded clone.

d_call | j_call | cdr3_length | v_call | clone_size | cdr3_aa | cdr3_nt
TRBD1 | TRBJ2-1 | 15 | TRBV2 | - | CASSEDRGRMNEQFF | TGTGCCAGCAGTGAGGACAGGGGGCGCATGAATGAGCAGTTCTTC
TRBD1 | TRBJ1-2 | 13 | TRBV2 | - | CASKAGGGGGYTF | TGTGCCAGCAAGGCAGGGGGCGGTGGTGGCTACACCTTC
- | TRBJ2-1 | 15 | TRBV3-1/TRBV3-2 | - | CASSQPSNTHNEQFF | TGTGCCAGCAGCCAACCTAGTAATACCCACAATGAGCAGTTCTTC
- | TRBJ1-1 | 13 | TRBV7-9 | - | CASSLGQAREAFF | TGTGCCAGCAGCTTGGGGCAGGCTAGGGAAGCTTTCTTT
- | TRBJ2-1 | 13 | TRBV10-3 | - | CAIRAGSYNEQFF | TGTGCCATCAGGGCGGGGTCCTACAATGAGCAGTTCTTC
TRBD1 | TRBJ2-2 | 15 | TRBV28 | - | CASSLLGTGTGELFF | TGTGCCAGCAGTTTACTTGGGACAGGCACCGGGGAGCTGTTTTTT
TRBD2 | TRBJ2-1 | 15 | TRBV9 | few | CASSFTSGASNEQFF | TGTGCCAGCAGCTTTACTAGCGGAGCTTCCAATGAGCAGTTCTTC
TRBD1 | TRBJ1-6 | 18 | TRBV18 | few | CASSPQTRTGGANSPLHF | TGTGCCAGCTCACCACAGACCCGGACAGGGGGCGCGAATTCACCCCTCCACTTT
- | TRBJ2-7 | 14 | TRBV10-3 | - | CAIAGQSSYYEQYF | TGTGCCATCGCCGGACAGTCCTCATACTACGAGCAGTACTTC
TRBD1 | TRBJ2-1 | 13 | TRBV19 | many | CASSALTGDEQFF | TGTGCCAGTAGTGCCTTGACAGGGGATGAGCAGTTCTTC
TRBD1 | TRBJ2-7 | 15 | TRBV6-5 | - | CASINDRGHSYEQYF | TGTGCCAGCATCAACGACAGGGGGCACTCCTACGAGCAGTACTTC
TRBD1 | TRBJ2-2 | 16 | TRBV7-9 | - | CASSPEGRGQAGELFF | TGTGCCAGCAGCCCCGAGGGCAGGGGGCAGGCCGGGGAGCTGTTTTTT
- | TRBJ2-5 | 14 | TRBV5-1 | many | CASSLGLGGETQYF | TGCGCCAGCAGCTTAGGACTAGGGGGGGAGACCCAGTACTTC
- | TRBJ2-7 | 12 | TRBV5-1 | few | CASRKQGYEQYF | TGCGCCAGCAGGAAACAGGGTTACGAGCAGTACTTC
- | TRBJ2-6 | 15 | TRBV5-6 | - | CASSLAGSGANVLTF | TGTGCCAGCAGCTTGGCGGGGAGTGGGGCCAACGTCCTGACTTTC
- | TRBJ2-1 | 15 | TRBV11-3 | - | CASSTGRRTMMEQFF | TGTGCCAGCAGCACCGGGAGACGAACAATGATGGAGCAGTTCTTC
- | TRBJ2-6 | 18 | TRBV5-1 | - | CASSSTPGTLSGANVLTF | TGCGCCAGCTCCTCGACCCCCGGGACACTCTCTGGGGCCAACGTCCTGACTTTC
- | TRBJ1-6 | 15 | TRBV28 | - | CASSFPGRADSPLHF | TGTGCCAGCAGTTTTCCCGGGCGAGCGGATTCACCCCTCCACTTT
- | TRBJ2-7 | 13 | TRBV5-6 | - | CASSVDSPYEQYF | TGTGCCAGCAGCGTGGACAGTCCCTACGAGCAGTACTTC
TRBD1 | TRBJ1-2 | 19 | TRBV5-1 | - | CASSLATGTGGPNSMGYTF | TGCGCCAGCAGCTTGGCCACCGGGACAGGGGGCCCGAATTCTATGGGCTACACCTTC
TRBD2 | TRBJ2-5 | 15 | TRBV2 | - | CASMTAGGPRETQYF | TGTGCCAGCATGACAGCGGGAGGGCCTAGGGAGACCCAGTACTTC
TRBD2 | TRBJ2-1 | 17 | TRBV14 | - | CARSQPGGGGYYNEQFF | TGTGCCCGCAGCCAACCCGGGGGCGGGGGGTACTACAATGAGCAGTTCTTC
TRBD1 | TRBJ2-2 | 14 | TRBV5-5 | - | CASIGQANTGELFF | TGTGCCAGCATTGGACAGGCGAACACCGGGGAGCTGTTTTTT
TRBD1 | TRBJ1-1 | 13 | TRBV18 | - | CASSRNRGPEAFF | TGTGCCAGCTCAAGGAACAGGGGACCTGAAGCTTTCTTT
- | TRBJ1-5 | 16 | TRBV4-2 | once | CASSQDRAGLGQPQHF | TGTGCCAGCAGCCAAGATCGGGCAGGGCTGGGTCAGCCCCAGCATTTT
TRBD1 | TRBJ1-2 | 15 | TRBV5-1 | - | CASSLGQGANYGYTF | TGCGCCAGCAGCTTGGGACAGGGGGCGAACTATGGCTACACCTTC
- | TRBJ2-7 | 15 | TRBV27 | - | CASSFRQGGPYEQYF | TGTGCCAGCAGTTTTCGGCAGGGGGGACCCTACGAGCAGTACTTC
- | TRBJ1-5 | 13 | TRBV4-1 | - | CASSQGRVEPQHF | TGCGCCAGCAGCCAAGGGAGGGTAGAGCCCCAGCATTTT
- | TRBJ2-2 | 14 | TRBV5-1 | - | CASSLDPSTGELFF | TGCGCCAGCAGCTTGGACCCGAGTACCGGGGAGCTGTTTTTT
- | TRBJ1-1 | 11 | TRBV30 | - | CAWTRSAEAFF | TGTGCCTGGACCCGCTCGGCTGAAGCTTTCTTT
- | TRBJ2-7 | 13 | TRBV25-1 | - | CASKDGVSYEQYF | TGTGCCAGCAAGGACGGGGTATCCTACGAGCAGTACTTC
TRBD2 | TRBJ2-1 | 17 | TRBV6-4 | few | CASSLGVSGSSYNEQFF | TGTGCCAGCAGTCTCGGGGTTAGCGGGAGCTCCTACAATGAGCAGTTCTTC